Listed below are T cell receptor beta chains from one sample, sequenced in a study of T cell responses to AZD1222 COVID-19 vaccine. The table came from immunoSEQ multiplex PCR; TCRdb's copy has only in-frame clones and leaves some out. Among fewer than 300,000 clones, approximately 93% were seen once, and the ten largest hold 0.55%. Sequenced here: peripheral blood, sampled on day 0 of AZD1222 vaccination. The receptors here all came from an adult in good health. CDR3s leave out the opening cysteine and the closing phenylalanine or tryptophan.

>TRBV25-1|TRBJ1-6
ASSESPSGNSPLH
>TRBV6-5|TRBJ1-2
ASSREVTNYGYT
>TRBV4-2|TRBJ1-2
ASSQDGTGVDYGYT
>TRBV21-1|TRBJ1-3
ASSKVADRVSGNTIY
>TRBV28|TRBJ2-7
ASSPVSPAYEQY
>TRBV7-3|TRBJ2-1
ASSLGGGFYNEQF
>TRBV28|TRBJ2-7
ASSGFESPYEQY
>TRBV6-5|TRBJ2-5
ASSRTSRETQY
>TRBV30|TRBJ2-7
AWSVEGGNRYEQY
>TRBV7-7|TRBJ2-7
ASSLNPQGLASGDEQY
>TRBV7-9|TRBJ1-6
ASSPRGGFYSPLH
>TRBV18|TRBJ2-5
ASSPSQTETQY
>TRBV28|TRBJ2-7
ASSLVTGWYEQY
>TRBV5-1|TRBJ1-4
ASSLGTGTEKLF
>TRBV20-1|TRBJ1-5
SASRHTGTGRLLGNQPQH
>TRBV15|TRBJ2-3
ATSTEEREWGDTQY
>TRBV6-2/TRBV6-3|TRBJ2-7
ASSTGLAGAYEQY
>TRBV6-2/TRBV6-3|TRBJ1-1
ASSYPDAGDTEAF
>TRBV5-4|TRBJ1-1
ASSSNSRGTEAF
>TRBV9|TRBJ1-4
ASSRGNEKLF
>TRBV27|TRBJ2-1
ASSFRGDYNEQF
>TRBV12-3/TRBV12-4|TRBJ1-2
ANDSPTGGYT
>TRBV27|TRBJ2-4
ASSPSRGLSAKNIQY
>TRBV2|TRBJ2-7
ASSPGLAGTHEQY
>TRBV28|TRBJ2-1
ASRRNGPYNEQF
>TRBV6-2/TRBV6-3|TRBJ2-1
ASSPDSGSIGEQF
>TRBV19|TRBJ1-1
ASSNPQGARGTEAF
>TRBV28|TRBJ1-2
ASSLLARDRANYGYT
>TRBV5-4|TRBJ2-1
ASSLGGGPSSYNEQF
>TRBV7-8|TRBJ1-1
ASSRPKDTEAF
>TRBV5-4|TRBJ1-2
ASSLAQAYGYT
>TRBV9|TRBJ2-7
ASSVAVGGGEYEQY
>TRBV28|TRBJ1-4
ASHSTNEKLF
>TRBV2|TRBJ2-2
ASNSGGGTGELF
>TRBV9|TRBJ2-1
ASSVGTEQF
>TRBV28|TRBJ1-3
ASSLWADYSGNTIY
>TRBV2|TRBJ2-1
ASSTWDRGMNEQF
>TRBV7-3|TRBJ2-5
ASSPSGSRQETQY
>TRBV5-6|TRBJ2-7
ASSRDYEQY
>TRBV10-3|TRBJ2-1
AIRGASGGSYNEQF
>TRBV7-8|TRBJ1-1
ASSLAPGQGPKGI
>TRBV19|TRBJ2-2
ASSIYLWNADTGELF
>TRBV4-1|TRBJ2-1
ASSTLGLAHNEQF
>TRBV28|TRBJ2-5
ASRRDPSGTQY
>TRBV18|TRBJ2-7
ASSPSAQGLEQY
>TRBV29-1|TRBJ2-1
SVDIASTYNEQF
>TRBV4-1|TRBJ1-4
ASSPSPDRGREKLF
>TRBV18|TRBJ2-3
ASSPDYFTDTQY
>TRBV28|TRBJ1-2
ASRAPDRDYGYT
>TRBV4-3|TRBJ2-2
ASSQDQGTGELF
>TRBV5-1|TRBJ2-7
ASSFGPRDEQY
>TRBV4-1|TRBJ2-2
ASSQGTGKTGELF
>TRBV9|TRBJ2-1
ASSVAPSAATNEQF
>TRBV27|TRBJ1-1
ASSLAVGPTEAF